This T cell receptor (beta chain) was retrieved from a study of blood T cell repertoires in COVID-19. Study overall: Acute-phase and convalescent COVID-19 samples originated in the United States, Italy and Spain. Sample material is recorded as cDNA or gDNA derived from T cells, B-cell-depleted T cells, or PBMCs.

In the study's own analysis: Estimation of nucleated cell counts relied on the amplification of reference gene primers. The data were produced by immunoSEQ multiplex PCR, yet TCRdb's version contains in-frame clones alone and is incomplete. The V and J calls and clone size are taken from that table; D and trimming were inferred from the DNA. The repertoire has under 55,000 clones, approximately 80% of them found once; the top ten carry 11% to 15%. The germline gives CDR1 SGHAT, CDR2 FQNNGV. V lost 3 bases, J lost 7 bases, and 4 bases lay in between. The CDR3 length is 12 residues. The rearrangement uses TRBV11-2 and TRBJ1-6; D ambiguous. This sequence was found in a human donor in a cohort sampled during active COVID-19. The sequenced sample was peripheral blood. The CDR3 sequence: CASSLGNSPLHF. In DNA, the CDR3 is TGTGCCAGCAGCTTGGGCAATTCACCCCTCCACTTT.